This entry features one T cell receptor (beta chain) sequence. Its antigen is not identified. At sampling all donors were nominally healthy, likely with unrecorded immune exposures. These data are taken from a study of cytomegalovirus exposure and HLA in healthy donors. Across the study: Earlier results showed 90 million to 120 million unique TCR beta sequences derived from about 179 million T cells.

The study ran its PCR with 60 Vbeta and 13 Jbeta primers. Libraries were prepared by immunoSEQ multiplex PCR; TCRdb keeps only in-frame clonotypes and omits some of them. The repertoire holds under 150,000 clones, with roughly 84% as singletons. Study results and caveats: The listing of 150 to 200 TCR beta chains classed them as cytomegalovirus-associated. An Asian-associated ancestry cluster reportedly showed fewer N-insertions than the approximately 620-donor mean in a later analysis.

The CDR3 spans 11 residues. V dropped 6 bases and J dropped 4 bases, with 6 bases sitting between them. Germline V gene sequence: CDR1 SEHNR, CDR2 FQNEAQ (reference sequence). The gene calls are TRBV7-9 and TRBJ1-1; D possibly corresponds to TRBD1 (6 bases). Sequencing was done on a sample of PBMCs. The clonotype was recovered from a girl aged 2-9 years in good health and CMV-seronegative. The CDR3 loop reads CASRGATEAFF. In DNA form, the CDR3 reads TGTGCCAGCAGGGGGGCCACTGAAGCTTTCTTT.